The 23 T cell receptor beta chains in this list originate from one sample, sequenced in a study of blood T cell repertoires in COVID-19. The protocol was immunoSEQ multiplex PCR, while the TCRdb copy is restricted to in-frame clones and leaves out a portion. Among 120,000 or so clones, approximately 71% were seen once, and the ten largest hold under 2.5%. Source material: peripheral blood. The receptors were sampled from a woman between 65 and 79 years old with acute or convalescent COVID-19.

The V gene is TRBV21-1, the J gene TRBJ2-1; TRBD2, the table's D call, was not compared with the DNA. TRBV21-1 is a documented pseudogene. The CDR3 length is 17 residues. The CDR3 region has the DNA TGTGCCAGCAGCTTCAAGGTTCGGGGGTCCAGGGAAGATGAGCAGTTCTTC. Protein sequence: CASSFKVRGSREDEQFF.

The chain has TRBV4-1 and TRBJ2-1, with 8 bases lining up with TRBD1. V lost 1 base, J lost 7 bases, and 6 bases stayed unmatched. Germline V gene sequence: CDR1 MGHRA, CDR2 YSYEKL. The CDR3 is 15 residues long. CDR3 amino acids: CASSQAGQDVNEQFF. In DNA form, the CDR3 reads TGCGCCAGCAGCCAAGCGGGACAGGATGTAAATGAGCAGTTCTTC.

The chain carries TRBV27 and TRBJ1-1, with a weak D call TRBD1 (5 bases). Germline lookup yields CDR1 MNHEY and CDR2 SMNVEV (reference sequence). The CDR3 has 16 amino acids. Trimming took 1 base from V and 2 from J, leaving 14 bases between them. The CDR3 loop reads CASSLFPGFSNTEAFF. The CDR3 DNA follows: TGTGCCAGCAGTTTATTCCCAGGGTTTTCTAACACTGAAGCTTTCTTT.

The chain joins TRBV21-1 to TRBJ1-5; the table names TRBD1, a call not compared with the DNA. TRBV21-1 is shown as a pseudogene. The CDR3 spans 16 residues. The CDR3 spells CASSKRGSYSNQPQHF. The DNA for the CDR3 is TGTGCCAGCAGCAAAAGGGGATCGTATAGCAATCAGCCCCAGCATTTT.

The chain recombines TRBV10-3 with TRBJ1-6; 11 bases are a match to TRBD1. V trimming: 6 bases; J trimming: 3 bases; junction bases outside the gene matches: 1. Germline V gene sequence: CDR1 ENHRY, CDR2 SYGVKD. This CDR3 has 15 residues. CDR3 coding DNA: TGTGCCATCAGAGGGACAGGGGGCTATAATTCACCCCTCCACTTT. Protein sequence: CAIRGTGGYNSPLHF.

V is TRBV6-6 and J is TRBJ2-2, with TRBD2 identical over 14 bases. V lost 5 bases and J lost 0; bases outside the gene matches: 8. This CDR3 has 19 residues. Germline CDR1 MNHNY, CDR2 SVGAGI (reference sequence). For the CDR3, the DNA is TGTGCCAGCAGTCCCCTAGGACTAGCGGGGGGAACGAACACCGGGGAGCTGTTTTTT. As protein: CASSPLGLAGGTNTGELFF.

This clone was observed a handful of times. This chain links TRBV7-9 with TRBJ1-2; D might be TRBD1 (6 bases). Trimming shortened V by 0 bases and J by 8 bases, and 16 bases separated the two germline ends. CDR1 is SEHNR, CDR2 FQNEAQ, per germline (reference sequence). There are 15 residues in the CDR3. The DNA of the CDR3 is TGTGCCAGCAGCTTAGCCCGAACAGGGCGTATGGGCTACACCTTC. It codes for CASSLARTGRMGYTF. Complete variable domain (other parts from reference TRBV7-9 and TRBJ1-2): DTGVSQNPRHKITKRGQNVTFRCDPISEHNRLYWYRQTLGQGPEFLTYFQNEAQLEKSRLLSDRFSAERPKGSFSTLEIQRTEQGDSAMYLCASSLARTGRMGYTFGSGTRLTVV.

This clone was seen a single time. V gene TRBV18 combines with J gene TRBJ2-7; possibly TRBD1 for D (5 bases). The CDR3 length is 14 residues. The germline V gene encodes CDR1 KGHSH and CDR2 LQKENI. V was shortened by 1 base and J by 0 bases, with 7 bases between the two germline ends. CDR3: CASSPLTDSYEQYF. Here the CDR3 DNA reads TGTGCCAGCTCACCACTGACAGACTCCTACGAGCAGTACTTC.

This clone came up a few times. V gene TRBV18 combines with J gene TRBJ1-5, with 12 bases that match TRBD1. J gave up 0 bases and V 4 bases, and 7 bases lay outside the gene matches. There are 18 residues in the CDR3. Germline V gene sequence: CDR1 KGHSH, CDR2 LQKENI. As DNA, the CDR3 is TGTGCCAGCTCACAGCGGGGACAGGGGGCATTTAGCAATCAGCCCCAGCATTTT. It yields the protein CASSQRGQGAFSNQPQHF.

This sequence joins TRBV5-1 and TRBJ1-4, with D possibly matching TRBD1 (6 bases). The length of the CDR3 is 13 residues. Trimming pared 3 bases from V and 4 bases from J, leaving 7 bases between. Germline loops: CDR1 SGHRS, CDR2 YFSETQ. Here the CDR3 DNA reads TGCGCCAGCAGCTCGGACAGTAATGAAAAACTGTTTTTT. Amino acid sequence: CASSSDSNEKLFF.

The rearrangement uses TRBV7-7 and TRBJ2-5; D possibly corresponds to TRBD1 (7 bases). V was shortened by 2 bases and J by 5 bases, with 12 bases between the two germline ends. The CDR3 is made up of 14 amino acids. Germline V gene sequence: CDR1 SSHAT, CDR2 FNYEAQ (reference sequence). CDR3 region: CASSLQGGRETQYF. Written as DNA, the CDR3 is TGTGCCAGCAGCTTACAGGGGGGTCGGGAGACCCAGTACTTC.

V is TRBV10-3 and J is TRBJ2-1; perhaps TRBD1 as D (5 bases). The CDR3 runs to 13 residues. Germline V CDR1 and CDR2: ENHRY, SYGVKD. Between the trimmed V and J ends, which lost 10 bases and 3 bases, there was a span of 13 bases. DNA of the CDR3: TGTGCCACCCAGGACACTAACTACAATGAGCAGTTCTTC. Protein sequence: CATQDTNYNEQFF.

The rearrangement joins TRBV6-5 to TRBJ1-1; TRBD1 matches at 7 bases. This CDR3 is 14 amino acids long. V was pared by 5 bases and J by 4 bases, with 7 bases of the junction left unmatched. Germline V gene lookup returns CDR1 MNHEY and CDR2 SVGAGI. Here the CDR3 reads CASSLRGRGTEAFF. CDR3 sequence (DNA): TGTGCCAGCAGTCTCAGGGGGAGAGGCACTGAAGCTTTCTTT.

This clone was seen only a few times. The rearrangement links TRBV5-5 to TRBJ2-7; weak D call: TRBD2 (5 bases). CDR1 SGHKS and CDR2 YYEKEE come from the germline V gene (reference sequence). Trimming shortened V by 4 bases and J by 0 bases, and 14 bases separated the two germline ends. The CDR3 is 15 amino acids. Written as DNA, the CDR3 is TGTGCCAGCAGCAGGCCGGGGTCCCTCTCCTACGAGCAGTACTTC. Translated: CASSRPGSLSYEQYF.

Of note for this clone: This same CDR3 is encoded by further DNA sequences in the sample. The gene calls are TRBV5-8 and TRBJ2-1; the match to TRBD1 covers 8 bases. The V gene end was trimmed by 4 bases and the J gene end by 4 bases; junction bases not matched to a gene: 7. The CDR3 is 15 amino acids. Germline CDR1 is SGHTS and CDR2 is YDEGEE. DNA for the CDR3: TGTGCCAGCAGCCTCGGACAGGGTGGGTACAATGAGCAGTTCTTC. This codes for CASSLGQGGYNEQFF.

This sequence joins TRBV7-2 and TRBJ2-3; 8 bases map to TRBD2. Germline V gene sequence: CDR1 SGHTA, CDR2 FQGNSA. V shed 5 bases and J 6 bases; nucleotides not matched to a gene: 10. CDR3 length: 15 amino acids. The CDR3 loop reads CASSGLATRQDTQYF. The CDR3 DNA reads as TGTGCCAGCAGCGGACTAGCAACCCGCCAGGATACGCAGTATTTT.

The CDR3, as DNA: TGTGCCAGCAGCTTGGTGGTCCTACGCTCTGGGGCCAACGTCCTGACTTTC. Encoded protein: CASSLVVLRSGANVLTF. This sequence joins TRBV5-4 and TRBJ2-6; D uncertain. V was shortened by 0 bases and J by 0 bases, with 10 bases between the two germline ends. The CDR3 runs to 17 residues. In germline, CDR1 is SGHNT, CDR2 YYREEE (reference sequence). Drawing the rest from reference TRBV5-4 and TRBJ2-6, the complete variable domain is ETGVTQSPTHLIKTRGQQVTLRCSSQSGHNTVSWYQQALGQGPQFIFQYYREEENGRGNFPPRFSGLQFPNYSSELNVNALELDDSALYLCASSLVVLRSGANVLTFGAGSRLTVL.

J is TRBJ2-3 and V is TRBV5-1; 11 bases are a match to TRBD2. CDR1 and CDR2 (germline): SGHRS, YFSETQ. CDR3 length: 15 amino acids. V was clipped by 9 bases and J by 2 bases; unmatched bases: 8. DNA of the CDR3: TGCGCCACCAAGAAGGGACTAGCGGTCACAGATACGCAGTATTTT. Residues: CATKKGLAVTDTQYF. Using reference TRBV5-1 and TRBJ2-3 for the parts outside the CDR3, the full variable domain is KAGVTQTPRYLIKTRGQQVTLSCSPISGHRSVSWYQQTPGQGLQFLFEYFSETQRNKGNFPGRFSGRQFSNSRSEMNVSTLELGDSALYLCATKKGLAVTDTQYFGPGTRLTVL.

The chain is built from TRBV14 and TRBJ2-5; weak D call: TRBD2 (6 bases). The CDR3 is made up of 14 amino acids. CDR1 is SGHDN, CDR2 FVKESK, per germline. Trimming removed 4 bases at V and 7 bases at J, with 16 bases between. CDR3 in DNA: TGTGCCAGCAGCCCCATCACGGGAGAGGGGACCCAGTACTTC. Translated, it gives CASSPITGEGTQYF.

This clone was seen a handful of times. The rearrangement joins TRBV6-5 to TRBJ2-1; 8 nucleotides line up with TRBD2. CDR1 and CDR2 (germline): MNHEY, SVGAGI. The V gene end was trimmed by 6 bases and the J gene end by 8 bases; junction bases not matched to a gene: 12. The CDR3 extends over 15 amino acids. The CDR3 loop is CASRRGLVVDHEQFF. The CDR3 nucleotides read TGTGCCAGCAGGCGGGGACTAGTAGTCGATCATGAGCAGTTCTTC.

The CDR3 DNA is TGTGCCAGCAGCTCCTTCTATGGCTACACCTTC. This translates into CASSSFYGYTF. The chain is built from TRBV28 and TRBJ1-2; unclear D gene. Germline CDR1 reads MDHEN; CDR2 reads SYDVKM. Trimming cost V 6 bases and J 4 bases, with 6 bases left between them. The CDR3 consists of 11 residues.

This chain joins TRBV20-1 and TRBJ2-1; the D gene is possibly TRBD2 (6 bases). The CDR3 consists of 14 residues. Germline assignment: CDR1 DFQATT and CDR2 SNEGSKA (reference sequence). V lost 3 bases, J lost 2 bases, and 11 bases lay in between. The CDR3 loop reads CSASRAGTYNEQFF. The CDR3 DNA is TGCAGTGCTAGTAGGGCGGGGACCTACAATGAGCAGTTCTTC.

This chain joins TRBV6-1 and TRBJ2-7; the D gene is possibly TRBD2 (7 bases). The germline gives CDR1 MNHNS, CDR2 SASEGT. The length of the CDR3 is 16 residues. The germline V and J ends were trimmed by 4 bases and 3 bases, with 19 bases remaining between them. The CDR3 DNA reads TGTGCCAGCAGTGTTGGGGGGGCAGGGCGCAGCTACGAGCAGTACTTC. This gives the protein CASSVGGAGRSYEQYF.